Sequencing of this T cell receptor beta chain was carried out in a study of radiotherapy plus CTLA-4 blockade in lung cancer (dated 2018 in TCRdb). Broadly, across the study: Among the enrolled patients, around 17% had an objective response, and around 31% reached disease control.

Comments on this clone: It lacks a known antigen. No base-level quality is on record; no much larger clone is a single base apart.

The investigation overall reported the following: After treatment with radiotherapy and ipilimumab, TCR clones that originated in tumors expanded in peripheral blood. The strongest predictors of response were reported to be early dynamic shifts in blood T cell clones along with a rise in serum interferon-beta following radiation.

In this study, focal radiation therapy paired with CTLA-4 blockade (ipilimumab) was tested in patients who had chemo-refractory metastatic non-small-cell lung cancer. Preparation of the library involved the immunoSEQ multiplex PCR assay. Drawn from immuneACCESS, this table holds only the in-frame rearrangements with V and J called that TCRdb kept. Clones are partly lost; checked studies trace under half to an unresolved V gene and leave the rest unexplained. The sample table shows about 97,000 clones, and roughly 74% are seen once. The ten largest clones take up about 3% of the sample. The specimen was peripheral blood, collected from a patient treated with radiotherapy plus ipilimumab. The sequence was obtained from a human donor with non-small cell lung cancer who had a partial response to radiotherapy plus ipilimumab. Some clones in this sample may be carry-over from other donors' samples.

The nucleotide sequence is TGTGCCAGCAGTTTAAGTGGCGGGGGGGTCCAAGAGACCCAGTACTTC. It specifies CASSLSGGGVQETQYF. This chain joins TRBV11-2 to TRBJ2-5, and TRBD2 matches 9 of the central bases. At the junction V is shortened by 6 bases and J by 1 base; bases outside the gene matches: 9. The CDR3 numbers 16 residues from cysteine through phenylalanine. The sequence is cut down to CDR3 DNA, 48 bases in frame from base 1. Per the germline V gene, SGHAT is the CDR1 and FQNNGV is the CDR2. The variable domain in full, with residues beyond the CDR3 obtained from the reference TRBV11-2 and TRBJ2-5 genes, is EAGVAQSPRYKIIEKRQSVAFWCNPISGHATLYWYQQILGQGPKLLIQFQNNGVVDDSQLPKDRFSAERLKGVDSTLKIQPAKLEDSAVYLCASSLSGGGVQETQYFGPGTRLLVL.